These 13 T cell receptor beta chains came from one sample sequenced in a study of shared clonotypes between healthy human individuals. Sequencing was performed with immunoSEQ multiplex PCR; in TCRdb, only in-frame clones are kept and a portion is missing. Among 950,000 to 1,300,000 clones listed, around 75% were seen once. Sequences were obtained from memory CD4+ T cells sorted from blood. Subset of the sample: CD45RA-negative fraction. The source is a man between 18 and 35 years old in good health.

The chain joins TRBV4-3 to TRBJ1-1; TRBD1 is a possible D gene (6 bases). The CDR3 is 14 residues long. V was shortened by 3 bases and J by 4 bases, with 12 bases between the two germline ends. Germline V gives CDR1 LGHNA, CDR2 YSLEER. The CDR3 DNA is TGCGCCAGCAGCCAGAGCCTGGACAGCACTGAAGCTTTCTTT. Its translation is CASSQSLDSTEAFF.

The V and J genes are TRBV11-3 and TRBJ2-2, with D possibly being TRBD2 (6 bases). Between the trimmed V and J ends, which lost 0 bases and 6 bases, there was a span of 8 bases. Germline-derived CDR1 and CDR2 are SGHNT and YENEEA. The CDR3 is 14 residues long. CDR3 bases: TGTGCCAGCAGCTTAGACGGGGGACCCGGGGAGCTGTTTTTT. Translating gives CASSLDGGPGELFF. Drawing the rest from reference TRBV11-3 and TRBJ2-2, the complete variable domain is EAGVVQSPRYKIIEKKQPVAFWCNPISGHNTLYWYLQNLGQGPELLIRYENEEAVDDSQLPKDRFSAERLKGVDSTLKIQPAELGDSAVYLCASSLDGGPGELFFGEGSRLTVL.

This chain links TRBV5-1 with TRBJ1-4, with TRBD1 matching 10 bases. Germline values: CDR1 SGHRS, CDR2 YFSETQ. The CDR3 has 18 amino acids. V dropped 0 bases and J dropped 8; count of bases not matched to a gene: 13. The CDR3 reads CASSLGIWETGGREKLFF. CDR3 bases: TGCGCCAGCAGCTTGGGGATATGGGAGACAGGGGGCCGAGAAAAACTGTTTTTT.

This rearrangement joins TRBV6-6 to TRBJ2-1; 9 bases agree with TRBD1. This CDR3 is 16 amino acids long. Germline CDR1 MNHNY, CDR2 SVGAGI (reference sequence). The J segment lost 7 bases and the V segment lost 0 bases, leaving 7 bases of the junction unmatched. DNA of the CDR3: TGTGCCAGCAGTTACTCGAGTGGGACAGGGTGGAATGAGCAGTTCTTC. It codes for CASSYSSGTGWNEQFF.

Concerning this clone itself: Within the sample, other DNA sequences also encode this same CDR3. This chain uses TRBV11-2 with TRBJ2-7; D ambiguous. Germline assignment: CDR1 SGHAT and CDR2 FQNNGV. V dropped 5 bases and J dropped 4 bases, with 6 bases sitting between them. There are 11 residues in the CDR3. CDR3: CASSPGYEQYF. For the CDR3, the DNA is TGTGCCAGCAGCCCCGGTTACGAGCAGTACTTC.

The V gene is TRBV4-3, the J gene TRBJ2-5; maybe TRBD2 (6 bases). The germline V gene has CDR1 LGHNA and CDR2 YSLEER. The CDR3 totals 16 residues. The V gene lost 4 bases and the J gene lost 1 base, with 16 bases spanning the gap. The CDR3 DNA sequence: TGCGCCAGCAGCCGGACTGGGGGTAGCGGCCAAGAGACCCAGTACTTC. Protein sequence: CASSRTGGSGQETQYF.

The chain is built from TRBV6-6 and TRBJ1-2, with D tentatively TRBD1 (6 bases). This CDR3 comprises 15 residues. Germline CDR1 reads MNHNY; CDR2 reads SVGAGI (reference sequence). Trimming stripped 5 bases from V and 2 bases from J, with 15 bases between. The CDR3 DNA reads TGTGCCAGCAGTACGAACAGGGAAAGGAACTATGGCTACACCTTC. Residues: CASSTNRERNYGYTF.

Concerning this clone: The sample contains more than one DNA sequence encoding this CDR3. J is TRBJ1-4 and V is TRBV7-2; D ambiguous. Germline-derived CDR1 and CDR2 are SGHTA and FQGNSA. V was trimmed by 0 bases and J by 3 bases, leaving 8 bases between them. The CDR3 has 15 amino acids. CDR3 nucleotides: TGTGCCAGCAGCTTAGCGTTGGGGTCTAATGAAAAACTGTTTTTT. Translated, it gives CASSLALGSNEKLFF. The variable domain in full, with the rest retrieved from reference TRBV7-2 and TRBJ1-4, is GAGVSQSPSNKVTEKGKDVELRCDPISGHTALYWYRQSLGQGLEFLIYFQGNSAPDKSGLPSDRFSAERTGGSVSTLTIQRTQQEDSAVYLCASSLALGSNEKLFFGSGTQLSVL.

This chain links TRBV11-3 with TRBJ2-5, with TRBD2 matching 9 bases. The CDR3 is 15 amino acids. V trimming: 3 bases; J trimming: 2 bases; junction bases outside the gene matches: 4. Germline V gives CDR1 SGHNT, CDR2 YENEEA. The CDR3 here is CASSLGSGGQETQYF. CDR3 coding DNA: TGTGCCAGCAGCTTGGGTAGCGGGGGACAAGAGACCCAGTACTTC. Drawing the rest from reference TRBV11-3 and TRBJ2-5, the complete variable domain is EAGVVQSPRYKIIEKKQPVAFWCNPISGHNTLYWYLQNLGQGPELLIRYENEEAVDDSQLPKDRFSAERLKGVDSTLKIQPAELGDSAVYLCASSLGSGGQETQYFGPGTRLLVL.

The CDR3 DNA sequence: TGCGCCAGCAGCCCGACGGCCAGGGTCTATAATTCACCCCTCCACTTT. Its translation is CASSPTARVYNSPLHF. The chain links TRBV5-1 to TRBJ1-6, with a tentative D call TRBD1 (5 bases). V was cut by 4 bases and J by 3 bases, with 14 bases left in between. From germline, CDR1 is SGHRS and CDR2 YFSETQ. The CDR3 is 16 residues long.

Details on this clone: A far larger clone is a single base away, which makes a read error likely. The gene calls are TRBV11-1 and TRBJ1-1, with 9 bases matching TRBD1. Looked up from germline, CDR1 is SGHAT and CDR2 is FQDESV (reference sequence). CDR3 size: 14 residues. Written as DNA, the CDR3 is TGTGCCAGCAGACACGGACAGGGGAACATTGAAGCTTTCTTT. The encoded protein is CASRHGQGNIEAFF. Variable domain in full (rest from reference TRBV11-1 and TRBJ1-1): EAEVAQSPRYKITEKSQAVAFWCDPISGHATLYWYRQILGQGPELLVQFQDESVVDDSQLPKDRFSAERLKGVDSTLKIQPAELGDSAMYLCASRHGQGNIEAFFGQGTRLTVV.

The chain is built from TRBV28 and TRBJ2-1, with TRBD2 identical over 8 bases. The CDR3 has 15 amino acids. Germline assignment: CDR1 MDHEN and CDR2 SYDVKM. V lost 8 bases to trimming and J lost 4 bases; unmatched junction nucleotides: 10. The CDR3 loop is CASLEPGGQYNEQFF. Here the CDR3 DNA reads TGTGCCAGCCTAGAACCGGGGGGGCAGTACAATGAGCAGTTCTTC.

Concerning this clone: Within the sample, other DNA sequences also encode this same CDR3. The chain combines TRBV18 with TRBJ2-2, with 9 bases lining up with TRBD1. CDR3 length equals 17 residues. The V segment lost 0 bases and the J segment 0 bases; nucleotides outside the gene matches: 2. Germline values: CDR1 KGHSH, CDR2 LQKENI. This CDR3 reads CASSPPGQGTNTGELFF. The CDR3 DNA sequence: TGTGCCAGCTCACCACCGGGACAGGGAACGAACACCGGGGAGCTGTTTTTT.